The 12 T cell receptor beta chains given below trace back to one sample, sequenced in a study of blood T cell repertoires in COVID-19 (dated by TCRdb to 2018 to 2021). The library was built by means of the immunoSEQ multiplex PCR assay. TCRdb re-hosts the immuneACCESS table, in-frame sequences only. Its copies lack some clones; in the studies checked, an unresolved V gene accounts for under half of them, and the cause for the rest is not known. The sample contains about 160,000 clones, around 85% of them found a single time. 3.3% of the sample rests with the top ten. The sequenced sample consisted of peripheral blood. These receptors were taken from a human donor with acute or convalescent COVID-19. The donor label of this sample is uncertain.

The chain uses TRBV30 and TRBJ1-3; unclear D gene. CDR1 is GTSNPN, CDR2 SVGIG, per germline (reference sequence). V dropped 0 bases and J dropped 4 bases, with 13 bases sitting between them. CDR3 length equals 15 residues. The CDR3 sequence: CAWSVFLTAGNTIYF. In nucleotides, the CDR3 is TGTGCCTGGAGTGTATTTCTGACTGCGGGAAACACCATATATTTT. The entire variable domain, with the rest obtained from reference TRBV30 and TRBJ1-3, is as follows: SQTIHQWPATLVQPVGSPLSLECTVEGTSNPNLYWYRQAAGRGLQLLFYSVGIGQISSEVPQNLSASRPQDRQFILSSKKLLLSDSGFYLCAWSVFLTAGNTIYFGEGSWLTVV.

V is TRBV18 and J is TRBJ1-2, with D possibly being TRBD1 (5 bases). There are 14 residues in the CDR3. The germline gives CDR1 KGHSH, CDR2 LQKENI. Trimming pared 3 bases from V and 4 bases from J, leaving 12 bases between. CDR3 amino acids: CASSPGGVGYGYTF. The DNA for the CDR3 is TGTGCCAGCTCACCGGGAGGGGTGGGCTATGGCTACACCTTC.

The V and J genes are TRBV19 and TRBJ2-7, with TRBD1 matching 10 bases. Per the germline V gene, CDR1 is LNHDA and CDR2 is SQIVND (reference sequence). V shed 1 base, J shed 3 bases, and the junction held 0 bases outside the gene matches. This CDR3 has 14 residues. CDR3 in DNA: TGTGCCAGTAGTATAGGGACAGGGGGCTACGAGCAGTACTTC. Translating it yields CASSIGTGGYEQYF.

In this sample, this clone turned up a few times. The chain combines TRBV11-2 with TRBJ2-1; a weak D match, TRBD1 (6 bases). Deletions cut 3 bases from V and 1 base from J, with 7 bases between. Germline V gene sequence: CDR1 SGHAT, CDR2 FQNNGV. The CDR3 runs 14 residues. The DNA for the CDR3 is TGTGCCAGCAGCTTCAGGGGATCCTACAATGAGCAGTTCTTC. It encodes CASSFRGSYNEQFF.

V usage is TRBV18 and J usage is TRBJ1-5, with a tentative D call TRBD1 (6 bases). CDR3 size: 16 residues. Germline V gene lookup returns CDR1 KGHSH and CDR2 LQKENI. The V gene lost 4 bases and the J gene lost 4 bases, with 17 bases spanning the gap. The CDR3, as DNA: TGTGCCAGCTCACGGGACGCCGGGACACAGAATCAGCCCCAGCATTTT. It translates to CASSRDAGTQNQPQHF.

V gene TRBV18 combines with J gene TRBJ2-7, with 9 bases fitting TRBD1. This CDR3 region has 14 residues. The ends lost 4 bases at V and 5 bases at J; junction bases unmatched: 6. Germline CDR1 and CDR2: KGHSH and LQKENI. In DNA, the CDR3 is TGTGCCAGCTCACTGGGACAGGGCGGGAACGAGCAGTACTTC. Encoded protein: CASSLGQGGNEQYF.

The count of this clone is one. CDR3 bases: TGTGCCAGCAGCCCGGACAGTTATCAGCCCCAGCATTTT. Translation: CASSPDSYQPQHF. The rearrangement joins TRBV7-9 to TRBJ1-5; a weak D match, TRBD1 (6 bases). V was pared by 5 bases and J by 5 bases, with 10 bases between. This CDR3 spans 13 amino acids. Germline-derived CDR1 and CDR2 are SEHNR and FQNEAQ (reference sequence).

The chain recombines TRBV10-2 with TRBJ1-5; TRBD1 agrees at 11 bases. The CDR3 is made up of 13 amino acids. The ends lost 10 bases at V and 6 bases at J; junction bases unmatched: 5. Germline V gene sequence: CDR1 WSHSY, CDR2 SAAADI. CDR3 loop: CATWTGGLQPQHF. Here the CDR3 DNA reads TGCGCCACTTGGACAGGGGGCCTTCAGCCCCAGCATTTT.

The chain links TRBV15 to TRBJ1-5; 8 bases are a match to TRBD1. Trimming took 3 bases from V and 6 from J; bases not matched to a gene: 7. Per germline, CDR1 LNHNV and CDR2 YYDKDF (reference sequence). CDR3 length: 15 residues. This CDR3 reads CATSRGGQGSQPQHF. The CDR3 DNA sequence: TGTGCCACCAGCAGGGGTGGACAGGGCAGTCAGCCCCAGCATTTT.

The V call is TRBV19, the J call TRBJ2-1; D is unresolved. Trimming shortened V by 4 bases and J by 6 bases, and 10 bases separated the two germline ends. This CDR3 region has 13 residues. From germline, CDR1 is LNHDA and CDR2 SQIVND (reference sequence). The CDR3 sequence is CASSNQERNEQFF. CDR3 nucleotide sequence: TGTGCCAGTAGTAATCAAGAGCGCAATGAGCAGTTCTTC. The full variable domain, rest sourced from reference TRBV19 and TRBJ2-1, is DGGITQSPKYLFRKEGQNVTLSCEQNLNHDAMYWYRQDPGQGLRLIYYSQIVNDFQKGDIAEGYSVSREKKESFPLTVTSAQKNPTAFYLCASSNQERNEQFFGPGTRLTVL.

The chain carries TRBV27 and TRBJ2-7; 8 positions agree with TRBD1. CDR3 length: 13 residues. V lost 7 bases and J lost 4; bases outside the gene matches: 6. Germline V lookup: CDR1 MNHEY, CDR2 SMNVEV (reference sequence). CDR3 bases: TGTGCCAGCAACGGGCGACAGGGGTACGAGCAGTACTTC. Translated: CASNGRQGYEQYF.

The chain has TRBV28 and TRBJ1-1; 8 bases match TRBD1. Germline CDR1 MDHEN, CDR2 SYDVKM. Trimming cost V 5 bases and J 4 bases; bases outside gene matches: 9. There are 15 residues in the CDR3. Written as DNA, the CDR3 is TGTGCCAGCAGTCAAAACCAGGGGGCAGGCACTGAAGCTTTCTTT. Translation gives CASSQNQGAGTEAFF.